There are a few counts of the clone carrying this T cell receptor (beta chain). This CDR3 contains 13 residues. Germline V gene sequence: CDR1 SGHTA, CDR2 FQGNSA. Germline trimming cut 4 bases from V and 6 bases from J; bases unmatched to any gene: 4. This specimen comes from a study of response to subunit inactivated influenza vaccine. In TCRdb, the RT-PCR reads were re-called with MiXCR into one record per CDR3 protein. Seen here are some 800,000 distinct CDR3 sequences, around 20% observed once, and the top ten hold roughly 10%. This rearrangement joins TRBV7-2 to TRBJ1-1; 8 bases line up with TRBD1. The specimen comprised PBMCs from blood, sampled more than 4 days after vaccination. The origin of this receptor is a man in his fifties or sixties who received an inactivated influenza vaccine. The CDR3 sequence: CASSSQGAAEAFF. CDR3 nucleotide sequence: TGTGCCAGCAGCTCTCAGGGGGCTGCTGAAGCTTTCTTT.